This is a list of T cell receptor beta chains from one sample in a study of blood T cells in healthy people across ages. MiXCR, applied by TCRdb to the 5' RACE reads, yields one record per CDR3 protein. The repertoire holds approximately 960,000 distinct CDR3 sequences, roughly 29% seen once, with about 9.4% in the top ten. This sample was also put to use in a study of T cells of mothers and their children.

Sequenced material: blood. The receptors here all came from a woman in her 40s in good health. The CDR3 runs from the conserved cysteine through the conserved F or W. Fields, in order: CDR3 DNA, CDR3 protein, clone size, J gene, D gene, V gene. D genes are given only for firm matches. Rows may omit the clone size; those that give it use once, few, many or a size class.

DNA: TGTGCCAGCAGTGGAGCGGGGGGGCCAGATGCGCAGTATTTT
CDR3: CASSGAGGPDAQYF
size: .
J: TRBJ2-3
D: TRBD2
V: TRBV6-4

DNA: TGTGCCAGCAGCCCGTGGACTAGCGGGGGAAGCGAGCAGTACTTC
CDR3: CASSPWTSGGSEQYF
size: few
J: TRBJ2-7
D: TRBD2
V: TRBV14

DNA: TGTGCCAGCAGTACCAGTGGGCAAACTAATGAAAAACTGTTTTTT
CDR3: CASSTSGQTNEKLFF
size: few
J: TRBJ1-4
D: .
V: TRBV6-6

DNA: TGTGCCAGCAGCGGGCGTCGAACCTACGAGCAGTACTTC
CDR3: CASSGRRTYEQYF
size: many
J: TRBJ2-7
D: .
V: TRBV7-2

DNA: TGCGCCAGCAGCCAGCCCAGGGGATCAAACACTGAAGCTTTCTTT
CDR3: CASSQPRGSNTEAFF
size: few
J: TRBJ1-1
D: .
V: TRBV4-1

DNA: TGTGCCAGCAGCTTAGCCGGCAGCGAGGGCTATGGCTACACCTTC
CDR3: CASSLAGSEGYGYTF
size: few
J: TRBJ1-2
D: .
V: TRBV7-8

DNA: TGTGCCAGCACATCGTTGGGGGCTGGGGGCTACACCTTC
CDR3: CASTSLGAGGYTF
size: .
J: TRBJ1-2
D: .
V: TRBV7-8

DNA: TGCGCCAGCAGGGTCGCTAGCGGATACGAGCAGTACTTC
CDR3: CASRVASGYEQYF
size: many
J: TRBJ2-7
D: TRBD2
V: TRBV5-1

DNA: TGTGCCAGCAGCGATGGGGTTTCTAACTATGGCTACACCTTC
CDR3: CASSDGVSNYGYTF
size: few
J: TRBJ1-2
D: .
V: TRBV7-6

DNA: TGTGCCAGCAGTCAAGGGGGCAGGTACTATGGCTACACCTTC
CDR3: CASSQGGRYYGYTF
size: few
J: TRBJ1-2
D: TRBD1
V: TRBV2

DNA: TGTGCCAGCAGTGAAAGAGCGGGGGGGCCCACTGGGGCCAACGTCCTGACTTTC
CDR3: CASSERAGGPTGANVLTF
size: few
J: TRBJ2-6
D: TRBD2
V: TRBV6-1

DNA: TGTGCCAGCGGGCGACAGGGGCAGCCGAACTATGGCTACACCTTC
CDR3: CASGRQGQPNYGYTF
size: .
J: TRBJ1-2
D: TRBD1
V: TRBV28

DNA: TGTGCCAGCAGCCCGACTAGATCGGCGGATACGCAGTATTTT
CDR3: CASSPTRSADTQYF
size: few
J: TRBJ2-3
D: .
V: TRBV3-1

DNA: TGCAGCGCCGGGACAGCAACTAATGAAAAACTGTTTTTT
CDR3: CSAGTATNEKLFF
size: many
J: TRBJ1-4
D: TRBD1
V: TRBV29-1

DNA: TGTACCAGCAGCCAAGGAAGCGGGGGGGCCTACGAGCAGTACTTC
CDR3: CTSSQGSGGAYEQYF
size: once
J: TRBJ2-7
D: TRBD2
V: TRBV3-1

DNA: TGTGCCAGCAGTTCCGGCCCCGCGCGCGAGCAGTACTTC
CDR3: CASSSGPAREQYF
size: few
J: TRBJ2-7
D: .
V: TRBV28

DNA: TGTGCCTGGAGTGTACTAGGAGGAGTTTACGAGCAGTACTTC
CDR3: CAWSVLGGVYEQYF
size: few
J: TRBJ2-7
D: .
V: TRBV30

DNA: TGTGCCAGCAGCCCCCTAGGGGGTCTAACCGGGGAGCTGTTTTTT
CDR3: CASSPLGGLTGELFF
size: .
J: TRBJ2-2
D: .
V: TRBV9

DNA: TGCGCCAGCGGGAACCCACTAACCAGCACAGATACGCAGTATTTT
CDR3: CASGNPLTSTDTQYF
size: .
J: TRBJ2-3
D: .
V: TRBV5-1

DNA: TGTGCCAGCGCGGCGGATACCCAAGAGACCCAGTACTTC
CDR3: CASAADTQETQYF
size: many
J: TRBJ2-5
D: .
V: TRBV6-5

DNA: TGTGCCAGCAGGGACCGAGAGGGAGATACGCAGTATTTT
CDR3: CASRDREGDTQYF
size: .
J: TRBJ2-3
D: .
V: TRBV6-4

DNA: TGCGCCAGCAGCTCCCGGTCGGGAAACACTGAAGCTTTCTTT
CDR3: CASSSRSGNTEAFF
size: .
J: TRBJ1-1
D: .
V: TRBV5-1

DNA: TGTGCCAGCAGCTTAGTGGGCGGTGACGTGAATCAGCCCCAGCATTTT
CDR3: CASSLVGGDVNQPQHF
size: .
J: TRBJ1-5
D: .
V: TRBV7-2

DNA: TGTGCCAGCAGCTTCGCAGGGCGGAACTACAATGAGCAGTTCTTC
CDR3: CASSFAGRNYNEQFF
size: .
J: TRBJ2-1
D: .
V: TRBV7-2

DNA: TGTGCCAGCAGCCGTGCGGGCGCGGAGGGGACCCAGTACTTC
CDR3: CASSRAGAEGTQYF
size: many
J: TRBJ2-5
D: .
V: TRBV7-9

DNA: TGTGCCAGCACGAGACAGGGCACAGATACGCAGTATTTT
CDR3: CASTRQGTDTQYF
size: .
J: TRBJ2-3
D: .
V: TRBV12-3/TRBV12-4

DNA: TGTGCCAGCAGTTACTTACGGGGACAGGGTATCTATGGCTACACCTTC
CDR3: CASSYLRGQGIYGYTF
size: .
J: TRBJ1-2
D: TRBD1
V: TRBV6-5

DNA: TGTGCCCGCAGCTTAGTCGTGGACACTGAAGCTTTCTTT
CDR3: CARSLVVDTEAFF
size: .
J: TRBJ1-1
D: .
V: TRBV7-9

DNA: TGTGCCAGCAGCTTAAACAACGAGCAGTACTTC
CDR3: CASSLNNEQYF
size: many
J: TRBJ2-7
D: .
V: TRBV14

DNA: TGTGCCAGCAGTTCACCTGGGACAGCCTGGGACTACGAGCAGTACTTC
CDR3: CASSSPGTAWDYEQYF
size: .
J: TRBJ2-7
D: TRBD1
V: TRBV28

DNA: TGCGCCAGCAGCCATTATTTGGCTAGCAATCAGCCCCAGCATTTT
CDR3: CASSHYLASNQPQHF
size: few
J: TRBJ1-5
D: .
V: TRBV4-3

DNA: TGTGCCAGCAGTGACTCGTCAGAGGGGAACACTGAAGCTTTCTTT
CDR3: CASSDSSEGNTEAFF
size: few
J: TRBJ1-1
D: .
V: TRBV6-4

DNA: TGTGCCAGCAGGCCTGTCTCCATGGCGTGGGTAGGGGATACGCAGTATTTT
CDR3: CASRPVSMAWVGDTQYF
size: .
J: TRBJ2-3
D: .
V: TRBV6-5

DNA: TGTGCCAGCAGTGACCAGGATCCTAACGAGCAGTACTTC
CDR3: CASSDQDPNEQYF
size: many
J: TRBJ2-7
D: .
V: TRBV28

DNA: TGTGCCAGCTCGGGAGTAGCCAAAAACATTCAGTACTTC
CDR3: CASSGVAKNIQYF
size: many
J: TRBJ2-4
D: .
V: TRBV28

DNA: TGTGCCAGCAGTTTAATAGGCGACCGATACGAGCAGTACTTC
CDR3: CASSLIGDRYEQYF
size: .
J: TRBJ2-7
D: .
V: TRBV28

DNA: TGCAGTGGGGGACCCCCCGACGAGCAGTACTTC
CDR3: CSGGPPDEQYF
size: many
J: TRBJ2-7
D: .
V: TRBV20-1